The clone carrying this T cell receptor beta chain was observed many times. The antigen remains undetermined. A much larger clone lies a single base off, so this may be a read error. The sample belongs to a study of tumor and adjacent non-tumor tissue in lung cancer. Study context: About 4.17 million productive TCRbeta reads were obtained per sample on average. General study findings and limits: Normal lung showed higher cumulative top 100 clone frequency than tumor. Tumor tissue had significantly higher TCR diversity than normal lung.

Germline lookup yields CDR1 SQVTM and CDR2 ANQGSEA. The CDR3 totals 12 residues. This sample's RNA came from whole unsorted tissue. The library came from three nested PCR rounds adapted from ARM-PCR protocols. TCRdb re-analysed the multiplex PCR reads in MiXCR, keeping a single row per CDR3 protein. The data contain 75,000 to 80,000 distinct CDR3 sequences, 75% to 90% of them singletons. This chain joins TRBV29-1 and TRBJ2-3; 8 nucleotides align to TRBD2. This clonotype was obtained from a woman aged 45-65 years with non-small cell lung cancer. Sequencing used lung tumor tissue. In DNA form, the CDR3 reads TGCAACGCCGGACTAGCTACAGATACGCAGTATTTT. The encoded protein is CNAGLATDTQYF.